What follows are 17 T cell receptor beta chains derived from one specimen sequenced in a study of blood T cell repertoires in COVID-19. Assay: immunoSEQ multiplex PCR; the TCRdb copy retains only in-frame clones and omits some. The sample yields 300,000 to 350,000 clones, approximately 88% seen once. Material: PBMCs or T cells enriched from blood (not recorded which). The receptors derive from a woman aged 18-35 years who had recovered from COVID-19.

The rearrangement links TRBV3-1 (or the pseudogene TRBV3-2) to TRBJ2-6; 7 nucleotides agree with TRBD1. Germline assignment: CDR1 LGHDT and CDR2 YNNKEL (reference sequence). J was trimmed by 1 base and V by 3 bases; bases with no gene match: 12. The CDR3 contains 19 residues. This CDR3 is CASSHGPGQTQSGANVLTF. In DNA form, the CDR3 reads TGTGCCAGCAGCCATGGTCCGGGACAGACTCAGTCTGGGGCCAACGTCCTGACTTTC.

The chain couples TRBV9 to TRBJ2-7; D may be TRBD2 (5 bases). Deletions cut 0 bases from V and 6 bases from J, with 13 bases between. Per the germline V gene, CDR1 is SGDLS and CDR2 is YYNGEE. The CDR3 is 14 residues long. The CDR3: CASSVGDYLPEQYF. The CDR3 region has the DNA TGTGCCAGCAGCGTAGGTGACTATCTCCCCGAGCAGTACTTC.

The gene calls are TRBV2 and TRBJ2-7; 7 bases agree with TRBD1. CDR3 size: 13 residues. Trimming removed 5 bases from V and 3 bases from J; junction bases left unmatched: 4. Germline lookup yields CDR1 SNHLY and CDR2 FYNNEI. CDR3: CASSFDRDYEQYF. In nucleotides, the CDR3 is TGTGCCAGCAGTTTCGACAGGGACTACGAGCAGTACTTC.

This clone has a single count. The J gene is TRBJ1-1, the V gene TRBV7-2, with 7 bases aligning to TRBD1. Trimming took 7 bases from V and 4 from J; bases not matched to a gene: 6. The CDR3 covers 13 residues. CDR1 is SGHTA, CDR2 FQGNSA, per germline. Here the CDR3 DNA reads TGTGCCAGCACCCGAGACAGGGCCACTGAAGCTTTCTTT. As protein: CASTRDRATEAFF.

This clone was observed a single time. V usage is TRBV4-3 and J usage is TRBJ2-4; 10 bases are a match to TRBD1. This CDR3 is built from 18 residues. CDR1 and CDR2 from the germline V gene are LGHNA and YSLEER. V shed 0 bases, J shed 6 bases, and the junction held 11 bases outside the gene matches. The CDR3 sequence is CASSQDKRRRTGGNIQYF. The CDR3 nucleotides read TGCGCCAGCAGCCAAGATAAAAGGCGTCGGACAGGGGGAAACATTCAGTACTTC.

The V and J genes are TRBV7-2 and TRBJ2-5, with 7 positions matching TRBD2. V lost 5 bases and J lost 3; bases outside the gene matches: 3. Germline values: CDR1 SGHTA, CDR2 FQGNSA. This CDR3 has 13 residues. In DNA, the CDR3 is TGTGCCAGCAGCCGGGGAGGGGAAGAGACCCAGTACTTC. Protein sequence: CASSRGGEETQYF.

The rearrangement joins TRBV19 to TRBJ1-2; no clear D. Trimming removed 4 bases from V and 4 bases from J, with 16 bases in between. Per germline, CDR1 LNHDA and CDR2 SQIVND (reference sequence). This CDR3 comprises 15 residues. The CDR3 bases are TGTGCCAGTAGTAGCGCACGACAAGCGGTCTATGGCTACACCTTC. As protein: CASSSARQAVYGYTF.

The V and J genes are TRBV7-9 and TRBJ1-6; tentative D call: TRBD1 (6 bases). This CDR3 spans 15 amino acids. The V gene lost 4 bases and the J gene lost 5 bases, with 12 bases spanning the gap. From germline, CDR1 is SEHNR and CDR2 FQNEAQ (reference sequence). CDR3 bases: TGTGCCAGCAGCTCAACGGACAGAGATAATTCACCCCTCCACTTT. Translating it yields CASSSTDRDNSPLHF.

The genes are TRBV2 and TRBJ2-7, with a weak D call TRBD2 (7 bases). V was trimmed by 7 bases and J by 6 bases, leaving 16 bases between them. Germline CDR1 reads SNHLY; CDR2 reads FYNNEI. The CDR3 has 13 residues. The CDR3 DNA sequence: TGTGCCAGCAACAAGAGGGGGGGAGGCGAGCAGTACTTC. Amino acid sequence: CASNKRGGGEQYF.

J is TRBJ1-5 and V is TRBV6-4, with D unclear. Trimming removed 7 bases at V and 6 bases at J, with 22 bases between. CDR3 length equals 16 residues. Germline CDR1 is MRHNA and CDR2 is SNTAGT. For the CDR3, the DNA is TGTGCCAGCACCCACCCGGGCACACCAGGAGGTCAGCCCCAGCATTTT. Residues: CASTHPGTPGGQPQHF.

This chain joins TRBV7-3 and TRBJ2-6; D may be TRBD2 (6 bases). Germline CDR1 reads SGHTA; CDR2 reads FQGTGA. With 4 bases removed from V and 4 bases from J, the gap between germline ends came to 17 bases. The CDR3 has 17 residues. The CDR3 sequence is CASSSSGGIPGANVLTF. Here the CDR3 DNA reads TGTGCCAGCAGCTCCAGTGGGGGGATTCCAGGGGCCAACGTCCTGACTTTC.

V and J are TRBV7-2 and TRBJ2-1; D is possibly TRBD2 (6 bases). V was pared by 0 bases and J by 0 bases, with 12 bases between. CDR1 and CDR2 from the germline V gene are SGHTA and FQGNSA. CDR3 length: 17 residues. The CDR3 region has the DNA TGTGCCAGCAGCTTAGCGAGAGGACTAAGCTCCTACAATGAGCAGTTCTTC. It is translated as CASSLARGLSSYNEQFF.

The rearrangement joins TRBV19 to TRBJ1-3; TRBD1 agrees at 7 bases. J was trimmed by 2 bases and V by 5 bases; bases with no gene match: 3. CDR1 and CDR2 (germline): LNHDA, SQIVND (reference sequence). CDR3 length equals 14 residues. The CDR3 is CASSSGTAGNTIYF. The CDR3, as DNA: TGTGCCAGTAGTTCCGGGACAGCTGGAAACACCATATATTTT.

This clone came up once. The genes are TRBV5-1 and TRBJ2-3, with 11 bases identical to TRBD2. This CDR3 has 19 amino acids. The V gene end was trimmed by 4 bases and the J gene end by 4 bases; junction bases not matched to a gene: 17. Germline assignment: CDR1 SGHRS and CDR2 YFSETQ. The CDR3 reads CASSISIAGGPESADTQYF. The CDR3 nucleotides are TGCGCCAGCAGCATAAGTATAGCGGGAGGGCCGGAAAGCGCAGATACGCAGTATTTT.

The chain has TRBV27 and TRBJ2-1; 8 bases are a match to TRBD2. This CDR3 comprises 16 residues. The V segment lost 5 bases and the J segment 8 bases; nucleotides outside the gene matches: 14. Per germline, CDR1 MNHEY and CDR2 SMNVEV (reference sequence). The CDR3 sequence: CASSPLGERGFDEQFF. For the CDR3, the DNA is TGTGCCAGCAGTCCCTTGGGGGAGCGGGGGTTTGATGAGCAGTTCTTC.

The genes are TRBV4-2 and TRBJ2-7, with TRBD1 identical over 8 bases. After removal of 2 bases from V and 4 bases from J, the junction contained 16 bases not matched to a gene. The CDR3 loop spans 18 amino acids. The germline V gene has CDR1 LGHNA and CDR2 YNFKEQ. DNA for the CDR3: TGTGCCAGCAGCCAAACCCTATCCGCACAGGGGGTCGGGTACGAGCAGTACTTC. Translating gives CASSQTLSAQGVGYEQYF.

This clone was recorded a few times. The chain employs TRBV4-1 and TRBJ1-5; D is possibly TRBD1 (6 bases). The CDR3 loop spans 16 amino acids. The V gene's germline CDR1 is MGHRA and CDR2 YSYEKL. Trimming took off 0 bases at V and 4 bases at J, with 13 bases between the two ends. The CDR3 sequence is CASSQDQGHLNQPQHF. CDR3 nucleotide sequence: TGCGCCAGCAGCCAAGATCAGGGACACCTAAATCAGCCCCAGCATTTT.